Following are 24 T cell receptor beta chains from one sample sequenced in a study of blood T cells in healthy people across ages. Next came a second PCR, run for roughly 6 to 11 cycles, which used a sample-barcoded 5' primer along with a J-beta primer mix. TCRdb reanalysed the 5' RACE reads using MiXCR and keeps one entry per CDR3 protein. The sample carries 630,000 or so distinct CDR3 sequences, about 30% recorded once. What was sequenced was blood. Receptors were obtained from a woman of 80 years or more in good health.

A note on this clonotype: A read error may be the cause here, since a much bigger clone is one base away. The J gene is TRBJ2-5, the V gene TRBV6-1, with 8 positions matching TRBD2. TRBJ2-7 matches the DNA end more closely, so the J call is doubtful. The V gene's germline CDR1 is MNHNS and CDR2 SASEGT. The CDR3 length is 15 residues. CDR3 sequence reads: CASRAVFAGGYEQYF. The DNA for the CDR3 is TGTGCCAGCAGAGCCGTCTTCGCGGGGGGTTACGAGCAGTACTTC.

CDR3 nucleotide sequence: TGTGCCTGGAGTCCTCTCACCGTTTCGGCGGGCTACACCTTC. It specifies CAWSPLTVSAGYTF. The rearrangement uses TRBV30 and TRBJ1-2; D unclear. The CDR3 contains 14 residues. CDR1 and CDR2 (germline): GTSNPN, SVGIG (reference sequence). With 2 bases removed from V and 8 bases from J, the gap between germline ends came to 18 bases.

The gene calls are TRBV9 and TRBJ1-2; D unresolved. The CDR3 loop spans 13 amino acids. The germline gives CDR1 SGDLS, CDR2 YYNGEE. V lost 0 bases and J lost 4, with 7 bases in between. The chain's CDR3 is CASSVEAGYGYTF. In DNA form, the CDR3 reads TGTGCCAGCAGCGTAGAGGCTGGCTATGGCTACACCTTC. Combining the CDR3 with reference TRBV9 and TRBJ1-2 gives the whole variable domain DSGVTQTPKHLITATGQRVTLRCSPRSGDLSVYWYQQSLDQGLQFLIQYYNGEERAKGNILERFSAQQFPDLHSELNLSSLELGDSALYFCASSVEAGYGYTFGSGTRLTVV.

The rearrangement uses TRBV18 and TRBJ2-1, with a tentative D call TRBD2 (5 bases). The CDR3 runs 15 residues. The V and J ends lost 1 base and 0 bases respectively, with 7 bases between them. Germline CDR1 KGHSH, CDR2 LQKENI. The CDR3 sequence is CASSPRESSYNEQFF. CDR3 coding DNA: TGTGCCAGCTCACCACGGGAGAGCTCCTACAATGAGCAGTTCTTC.

The sample holds many counts of this clonotype. The CDR3 sequence is CSVRDAGLYEQYF. In DNA form, the CDR3 reads TGCAGCGTTCGGGACGCGGGTCTTTACGAGCAGTACTTC. This chain links TRBV29-1 with TRBJ2-7; tentatively, D is TRBD1 or TRBD2 (5 bases each). Trimming shortened V by 5 bases and J by 4 bases, and 15 bases separated the two germline ends. The CDR3 has 13 residues. Looked up from germline, CDR1 is SQVTM and CDR2 is ANQGSEA.

This chain connects TRBV30 to TRBJ2-3, with unresolved D. CDR3 length: 17 amino acids. Germline V lookup: CDR1 GTSNPN, CDR2 SVGIG (reference sequence). Trimming removed 0 bases at V and 3 bases at J, with 19 bases between. The CDR3 spells CAWSVGGDRRLTDTQYF. The CDR3, as DNA: TGTGCCTGGAGTGTAGGTGGGGATCGTCGTTTGACAGATACGCAGTATTTT. The full variable domain, completed using reference TRBV30 and TRBJ2-3, is SQTIHQWPATLVQPVGSPLSLECTVEGTSNPNLYWYRQAAGRGLQLLFYSVGIGQISSEVPQNLSASRPQDRQFILSSKKLLLSDSGFYLCAWSVGGDRRLTDTQYFGPGTRLTVL.

The count of this clonotype is one. This chain uses TRBV28 with TRBJ2-5; possibly TRBD1 for D (5 bases). V dropped 2 bases and J dropped 11 bases, with 15 bases sitting between them. The CDR3 is 13 amino acids. Germline V gene data show CDR1 as MDHEN and CDR2 as SYDVKM. The CDR3 sequence is CASSLQGSYGQYF. The CDR3 DNA sequence: TGTGCCAGCAGTTTACAGGGATCCTACGGGCAGTACTTC.

This clonotype was counted at least ten times. V and J are TRBV6-5 and TRBJ1-2; D unresolved. Trimming stripped 6 bases from V and 8 bases from J, with 16 bases between. This CDR3 is built from 13 residues. Germline assignment: CDR1 MNHEY and CDR2 SVGAGI. The CDR3 protein is CASSPDPRAGYTF. CDR3 nucleotide sequence: TGTGCCAGCAGCCCAGATCCGAGGGCGGGCTACACCTTC.

This clonotype was seen repeatedly, ten times or more. CDR3 DNA sequence: TGTGCCAGCAGTCCCACGGACAGGGTCTACAATGAGCAGTTCTTC. Encoded protein: CASSPTDRVYNEQFF. The J gene is TRBJ2-1, the V gene TRBV27, with TRBD1 identical over 8 bases. Germline-derived CDR1 and CDR2 are MNHEY and SMNVEV (reference sequence). There are 15 residues in the CDR3. V lost 5 bases to trimming and J lost 3 bases; unmatched junction nucleotides: 6.

The chain carries TRBV7-2 and TRBJ2-5; D call uncertain. The DNA matches TRBJ2-1 better at its end, which makes the J call doubtful. There are 12 residues in the CDR3. The germline V gene has CDR1 SGHTA and CDR2 FQGNSA. The CDR3: CASSFSQETQFF. The CDR3 nucleotides read TGTGCCAGCAGCTTTTCCCAAGAGACCCAGTTCTTC.

This clonotype was observed many times. The CDR3 protein is CASSVEDGGYEQYF. Here the CDR3 DNA reads TGTGCCAGCAGCGTAGAAGACGGCGGCTACGAGCAGTACTTC. V usage is TRBV9 and J usage is TRBJ2-7; no definite D call. The CDR3 totals 14 residues. Germline V lookup: CDR1 SGDLS, CDR2 YYNGEE. The germline V and J ends were trimmed by 0 bases and 3 bases, with 10 bases remaining between them.

This clonotype was detected a few times. This sequence joins TRBV30 and TRBJ1-1; D uncertain. Germline CDR1 GTSNPN, CDR2 SVGIG (reference sequence). V was trimmed by 5 bases and J by 2 bases, leaving 9 bases between them. The CDR3 has 12 residues. For the CDR3, the DNA is TGTGCCTGGGAGACGGAAAACACTGAAGCTTTCTTT. Translation gives CAWETENTEAFF.

The rearrangement links TRBV20-1 to TRBJ1-5; a possible D gene is TRBD1 (6 bases). Per the germline V gene, CDR1 is DFQATT and CDR2 is SNEGSKA (reference sequence). Trimming stripped 3 bases from V and 0 bases from J, with 9 bases between. CDR3 length: 14 residues. CDR3 nucleotide sequence: TGCAGTGCTAGTAGGGGGGGTAGCAATCAGCCCCAGCATTTT. Its translation is CSASRGGSNQPQHF.

This clonotype was counted only a few times. A much more abundant neighbour one base away suggests this may be a read error. V is TRBV5-1 and J is TRBJ2-5; 8 bases match TRBD1. The CDR3 is 13 residues long. Germline loops: CDR1 SGHRS, CDR2 YFSETQ. V dropped 4 bases and J dropped 11; count of bases not matched to a gene: 10. In nucleotides, the CDR3 is TGCGCCAGCAGCATTTCAGGGGGCAGGGAGCAGTACTTC. It encodes CASSISGGREQYF. The whole variable domain, remainder taken from reference TRBV5-1 and TRBJ2-5, is KAGVTQTPRYLIKTRGQQVTLSCSPISGHRSVSWYQQTPGQGLQFLFEYFSETQRNKGNFPGRFSGRQFSNSRSEMNVSTLELGDSALYLCASSISGGREQYFGPGTRLLVL.

Remarks on this clonotype: Given the absence of the conserved phenylalanine or tryptophan at the CDR3 end, a read error is likely. The genes are TRBV6-1 and TRBJ1-5, with D hard to call. Germline-derived CDR1 and CDR2 are MNHNS and SASEGT. CDR3 length equals 15 residues. The V gene lost 8 bases and the J gene lost 0 bases, with 14 bases spanning the gap. The CDR3 nucleotides are TGTGCCAGCGCTGGGAGCGGAGTTAGCAATCAGCCCCAGCATTTG. This codes for CASAGSGVSNQPQHL.

This clonotype was counted many times. J is TRBJ2-3 and V is TRBV24-1, with 8 bases aligning to TRBD2. The ends lost 2 bases at V and 4 bases at J; junction bases unmatched: 4. The CDR3 is made up of 15 amino acids. Germline V gene lookup returns CDR1 KGHDR and CDR2 SFDVKD. The CDR3 spells CATSDYSGAADTQYF. The CDR3 DNA is TGTGCCACCAGTGATTATAGCGGGGCGGCAGATACGCAGTATTTT.

There are a few counts of this clonotype. The genes are TRBV28 and TRBJ2-7; no clear D. The CDR3 is 15 residues long. V shed 6 bases and J shed 6 bases, with 21 bases lying between them. Germline lookup yields CDR1 MDHEN and CDR2 SYDVKM. In DNA form, the CDR3 reads TGTGCCAGCAGCCTACCGGGCCCGTCCTTCTCCGAGCAGTACTTC. Translated, it gives CASSLPGPSFSEQYF.

This clonotype was counted at least ten times. The V call is TRBV6-5, the J call TRBJ1-2, with 8 bases matching TRBD1. Germline V gives CDR1 MNHEY, CDR2 SVGAGI. This CDR3 contains 14 residues. After removal of 2 bases from V and 2 bases from J, the junction contained 1 base not matched to a gene. In nucleotides, the CDR3 is TGTGCCAGCAGTTACAGGACAGGGAACTATGGCTACACCTTC. Its translation is CASSYRTGNYGYTF.

The chain carries TRBV7-2 and TRBJ1-5; 7 nucleotides line up with TRBD1. This CDR3 has 17 residues. The germline V gene encodes CDR1 SGHTA and CDR2 FQGNSA. With V trimmed by 4 bases and J by 7 bases, 16 bases remained unmatched. CDR3 region: CASSSRDSNNGKQPQHF. In nucleotides, the CDR3 is TGTGCCAGCAGCTCCCGGGACAGCAATAATGGGAAACAGCCCCAGCATTTT. Complete variable domain (other parts from reference TRBV7-2 and TRBJ1-5): GAGVSQSPSNKVTEKGKDVELRCDPISGHTALYWYRQSLGQGLEFLIYFQGNSAPDKSGLPSDRFSAERTGGSVSTLTIQRTQQEDSAVYLCASSSRDSNNGKQPQHFGDGTRLSIL.

This clonotype showed up many times. The rearrangement links TRBV5-1 to TRBJ2-3, with D possibly TRBD1 on 6 matching bases. Between the trimmed V and J ends, which lost 5 bases and 2 bases, there was a span of 15 bases. Germline V gene lookup returns CDR1 SGHRS and CDR2 YFSETQ. The CDR3 is made up of 15 amino acids. The CDR3 is CASRLSGQPTDTQYF. DNA for the CDR3: TGCGCCAGCAGGTTATCAGGACAGCCCACAGATACGCAGTATTTT. Filled out from reference TRBV5-1 and TRBJ2-3, the complete variable domain reads KAGVTQTPRYLIKTRGQQVTLSCSPISGHRSVSWYQQTPGQGLQFLFEYFSETQRNKGNFPGRFSGRQFSNSRSEMNVSTLELGDSALYLCASRLSGQPTDTQYFGPGTRLTVL.

The chain employs TRBV7-6 and TRBJ1-6; possibly TRBD1 for D (6 bases). Deletions cut 6 bases from V and 8 bases from J, with 17 bases between. Germline V gene data show CDR1 as SGHVS and CDR2 as FNYEAQ. The CDR3 contains 15 residues. As DNA, the CDR3 is TGTGCCAGCAGTTCAGGGCCGGGGGCAGATTCACCCCTCCACTTT. Translated, it gives CASSSGPGADSPLHF. The whole variable domain, filled in from reference TRBV7-6 and TRBJ1-6, reads GAGVSQSPRYKVTKRGQDVALRCDPISGHVSLYWYRQALGQGPEFLTYFNYEAQQDKSGLPNDRFSAERPEGSISTLTIQRTEQRDSAMYRCASSSGPGADSPLHFGNGTRLTVT.

This chain links TRBV3-1 with TRBJ2-1, with 7 bases matching TRBD2. Germline CDR1 and CDR2: LGHDT and YNNKEL (reference sequence). V was clipped by 1 base and J by 8 bases; unmatched bases: 5. The CDR3 covers 14 residues. The CDR3, as DNA: TGTGCCAGCAGCCAAGGCGGGGGATCCGATGAGCAGTTCTTC. As protein: CASSQGGGSDEQFF.

Details on this clonotype: One end of the junction fails to match germline, which may point to a read error. The chain carries TRBV20-1 and TRBJ2-2; 11 bases agree with TRBD2. Per the germline V gene, CDR1 is DFQATT and CDR2 is SNEGSKA (reference sequence). The CDR3 spans 14 residues. CDR3 sequence (DNA): TGCAGTGCTATAGCGGGGGGGCGGACCGGGGAGCGGTTTTTT. It encodes CSAIAGGRTGERFF.

A remark on this clonotype: A much bigger clone sits one base away, suggesting this may be a read error. The V gene is TRBV9, the J gene TRBJ1-4; weak D call: TRBD1 (5 bases). The germline V gene has CDR1 SGDLS and CDR2 YYNGEE. The CDR3 totals 12 residues. CDR3 amino acids: CASTNPGEKRFF. The CDR3 nucleotides read TGTGCCAGCACCAATCCGGGGGAAAAACGGTTTTTT.